This T cell receptor (beta chain) came from a study of shared clonotypes between healthy human individuals. Study-level results: Represented diversity (both genetic and exposure-history) was limited by the small number of donors. It was observed that 5% to 6% of naive CD4 clonotypes were shared across four donors. The study generally estimated greater richness for naive than memory subsets.

The authors loaded 200 ng DNA, roughly 33,000 T cell genomes, into sorted-subset replicate PCRs. Profiled with immunoSEQ multiplex PCR; TCRdb holds only in-frame clones, not every one. The repertoire consists of about 1.4 million clones, with around 97% occurring once and the leading ten covering approximately 1.1%. For this clone: Its antigen is currently unknown.

Material for sequencing was naive CD4+ T cells sorted from blood. Subset meaning: CD45RA+ positively selected. This TCR was sampled from a man aged 25 to 45 in good health.

This CDR3 reads CAVLSGTSGYNEQFF. CDR3 nucleotides: TGTGCCGTACTTTCCGGGACTAGCGGTTACAATGAGCAGTTCTTC. The chain uses TRBV28 and TRBJ2-1, with 11 nucleotides matching TRBD2. Looked up from germline, CDR1 is MDHEN and CDR2 is SYDVKM. V trimming: 11 bases; J trimming: 4 bases; junction bases outside the gene matches: 10. CDR3 length: 15 residues.